The rows below give T cell receptor beta chains drawn from one sample of a study of technical replicates of blood from a few donors. The method was immunoSEQ multiplex PCR; TCRdb's version includes in-frame clones alone and lacks a portion of them. The table includes tens of thousands of clones, 95% detected once. The material sequenced was T cells isolated from PBMCs. These receptors were taken from a human donor in good health. CDR3s include the opening cysteine and the closing phenylalanine or tryptophan. A D gene is named only where the DNA matches it firmly. Rows may omit the clone size; those that give it use once, few, many or a size class.

abundance	d_gene	v_gene	j_gene	CDR3nt	CDR3aa
NA	TRBD1	TRBV12-5	TRBJ1-2	TGTGCTAGTGGTCCTCAGGGGGCTGGCTATGGCTACACCTTC	CASGPQGAGYGYTF
few	TRBD1	TRBV7-2	TRBJ1-1	TGTGCCAGCAGCCAAGACAGGGTGAGTGAAGCTTTCTTT	CASSQDRVSEAFF
NA	NA	TRBV2	TRBJ2-7	TGTGCCAGCGGAAGGGACATTTTGCTGGGGGAGCAGTACTTC	CASGRDILLGEQYF
NA	NA	TRBV6-1	TRBJ2-7	TGTGCCAGCAACAGCTACGAGCAGTACTTC	CASNSYEQYF
NA	NA	TRBV11-1	TRBJ2-3	TGTGCCAGCAGCTTCGGGGACACCCGCACAGATACGCAGTATTTT	CASSFGDTRTDTQYF
NA	NA	TRBV30	TRBJ2-1	TGTGCCTGGGAGACAGGCCGAAATTCCTACAATGAGCAGTTCTTC	CAWETGRNSYNEQFF
once	NA	TRBV7-2	TRBJ1-3	TGTGCCAGCAGCTTAGGGGCCTCAAACACCATATATTTT	CASSLGASNTIYF
NA	NA	TRBV6-1	TRBJ1-2	TGTGCCAGCAGTGAGATCGAGGGTGGGAACTATGGCTACACCTTC	CASSEIEGGNYGYTF
NA	NA	TRBV21-1	TRBJ2-7	TGTGCCAGCATCTCCGGGACTAGCGGGAGGACCGAGCAGTACTTC	CASISGTSGRTEQYF
NA	NA	TRBV7-6	TRBJ2-3	TGTGCCAGCAGCTTAGAGGCGGGTGAGGATACGCAGTATTTT	CASSLEAGEDTQYF
NA	TRBD1	TRBV28	TRBJ2-5	TGTGCCAGCAGTTTGGGAGGACAGGGGGAAGAGACCCAGTACTTC	CASSLGGQGEETQYF
once	TRBD1	TRBV7-9	TRBJ2-5	TGTGCCAGCAGACCCTTCGACAGGGGGGCAGAGACCCAGTACTTC	CASRPFDRGAETQYF
NA	NA	TRBV9	TRBJ2-2	TGTGCCAGCAGCGTTTACAAGGAGGGGACCGGGGAGCTGTTTTTT	CASSVYKEGTGELFF
once	TRBD1	TRBV11-2	TRBJ1-5	TGTGCCAGCAGCCTACAGGGGGATTGGCAGCCCCAGCATTTT	CASSLQGDWQPQHF
NA	NA	TRBV28	TRBJ1-5	TGTGCCAGCAGTTTATGGAGGGGGATAGAGGGTCAGCCCCAGCATTTT	CASSLWRGIEGQPQHF
NA	TRBD1	TRBV5-8	TRBJ2-7	TGTGCCAGCAGCATAATGACAGGGGGGAACTCCTACGAGCAGTACTTC	CASSIMTGGNSYEQYF
NA	TRBD2	TRBV18	TRBJ2-5	TGTGCCAGCTCACCCCTCTTTAGCGGGATACAAGAGACCCAGTACTTC	CASSPLFSGIQETQYF
NA	NA	TRBV7-2	TRBJ1-1	TGTGCCAGCAGCTTAGTAAGAGGGAACACTGAAGCTTTCTTT	CASSLVRGNTEAFF
NA	TRBD1	TRBV2	TRBJ2-1	TGTGCCAGCAGTACTAGACAGGGGTCTGAGCAGTTCTTC	CASSTRQGSEQFF
NA	TRBD2	TRBV5-4	TRBJ2-3	TGTGCCAGCAGCTCGAGGACTAGCGGGACTCACACAGATACGCAGTATTTT	CASSSRTSGTHTDTQYF
NA	NA	TRBV9	TRBJ2-1	TGTGCCAGCAGCGAAGAAAGCAGGGGCAATGAGCAGTTCTTC	CASSEESRGNEQFF
NA	NA	TRBV27	TRBJ2-7	TGTGCCAGCAGTTTCGATGCGGACAACTACGAGCAGTACTTC	CASSFDADNYEQYF
NA	NA	TRBV27	TRBJ2-7	TGTGCCAGCAGTTTATCACAGGCTTTCTACGAGCAGTACTTC	CASSLSQAFYEQYF
NA	NA	TRBV18	TRBJ1-1	TGTGCCAGCTCACCGGTTGCGCAGGGGACCTTAGGGAACACTGAAGCTTTCTTT	CASSPVAQGTLGNTEAFF
NA	NA	TRBV7-9	TRBJ2-1	TGTGCCAGTGGACTCCACAATGAGCAGTTCTTC	CASGLHNEQFF
NA	NA	TRBV7-9	TRBJ1-1	TGTGCCAGCAGCAAATACACAGGGAACACTGAAGCTTTCTTT	CASSKYTGNTEAFF
NA	TRBD2	TRBV27	TRBJ2-1	TGTGCCAGCAGTACACCGGGACTAGCGTCCTACAATGAGCAGTTCTTC	CASSTPGLASYNEQFF
NA	NA	TRBV30	TRBJ2-7	TGTGCCTGGTCCGACTCACCCACGGTGAACGAGCAGTACTTC	CAWSDSPTVNEQYF
NA	NA	TRBV9	TRBJ1-2	TGTGCCAGCAGCCCCTCGGCTAACTATGGCTACACCTTC	CASSPSANYGYTF
NA	TRBD2	TRBV9	TRBJ2-7	TGTGCCAGCAGCGTAGGGGGGAGGGGTTACGAGCAGTACTTC	CASSVGGRGYEQYF
NA	NA	TRBV4-3	TRBJ2-1	TGCGCCAGCAGCCCCCGGGACTTAGTGGACAATGAGCAGTTCTTC	CASSPRDLVDNEQFF
NA	NA	TRBV27	TRBJ2-1	TGTGCCAGCAGTTTTAGCTTCTACAATGAGCAGTTCTTC	CASSFSFYNEQFF
NA	TRBD1	TRBV9	TRBJ1-3	TGTGCCAGCAGCGTAGGACAGGGGGCGATGGGAAACACCATATATTTT	CASSVGQGAMGNTIYF
NA	NA	TRBV2	TRBJ1-5	TGTGCCAGCAGTGAAGCCGGCAATCAGCCCCAGCATTTT	CASSEAGNQPQHF
NA	NA	TRBV30	TRBJ1-1	TGTGCCTGGAGTGTAAGGAGGGTGGGCACTGAAGCTTTCTTT	CAWSVRRVGTEAFF
NA	TRBD1	TRBV30	TRBJ2-7	TGTGCCTGGAGTGTTGAAGGGACAGGGGGAATTAGTGACGAGCAGTACTTC	CAWSVEGTGGISDEQYF